This TCR beta chain was identified during a study of T cells in Graves' hyperthyroidism and ophthalmopathy. This CDR3 contains 13 residues. V lost 3 bases, J lost 10 bases, and 16 bases lay in between. Looked up from germline, CDR1 is SGHKS and CDR2 is YYEKEE (reference sequence). Absent ophthalmopathy progression within 18 months defined stable Graves' hyperthyroidism. Pregnant or lactating patients were excluded, as were those with uncontrolled infection or other autoimmune disease. Based on clinical symptoms, serum thyroxine and TRAb, thyroid ultrasound and orbital computed tomography, diagnoses were reached. Many counts were recorded for this clonotype. Amplification targeted TCR beta CDR3 regions from RNA transcripts. The HTBI primer set was used in a first-round RT-PCR of the TCR CDR3. From the multiplex PCR reads, TCRdb called clonotypes with MiXCR, one entry per CDR3 protein. The data contain some 180,000 distinct CDR3 sequences, about a sixth of them singletons.

The sequence derives from a woman between 45 and 60 years old with Graves' hyperthyroidism. The sample taken for sequencing was blood. The chain links TRBV5-5 to TRBJ1-1; no firm D call. As DNA, the CDR3 is TGTGCCAGCAGCTCCTCGGTAGCGCGGGGAGCTTTCTTT. This translates into CASSSSVARGAFF.